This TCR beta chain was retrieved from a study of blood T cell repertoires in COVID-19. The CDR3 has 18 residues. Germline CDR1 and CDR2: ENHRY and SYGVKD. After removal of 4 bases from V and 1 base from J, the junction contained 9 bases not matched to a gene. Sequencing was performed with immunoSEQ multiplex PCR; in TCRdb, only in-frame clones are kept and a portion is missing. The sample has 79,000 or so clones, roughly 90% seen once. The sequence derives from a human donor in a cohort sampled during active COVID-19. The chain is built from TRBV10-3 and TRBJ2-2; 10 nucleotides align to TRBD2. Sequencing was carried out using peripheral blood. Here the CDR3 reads CAISAVAGGTMNTGELFF. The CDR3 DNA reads TGTGCCATCAGTGCGGTAGCGGGGGGAACAATGAACACCGGGGAGCTGTTTTTT.